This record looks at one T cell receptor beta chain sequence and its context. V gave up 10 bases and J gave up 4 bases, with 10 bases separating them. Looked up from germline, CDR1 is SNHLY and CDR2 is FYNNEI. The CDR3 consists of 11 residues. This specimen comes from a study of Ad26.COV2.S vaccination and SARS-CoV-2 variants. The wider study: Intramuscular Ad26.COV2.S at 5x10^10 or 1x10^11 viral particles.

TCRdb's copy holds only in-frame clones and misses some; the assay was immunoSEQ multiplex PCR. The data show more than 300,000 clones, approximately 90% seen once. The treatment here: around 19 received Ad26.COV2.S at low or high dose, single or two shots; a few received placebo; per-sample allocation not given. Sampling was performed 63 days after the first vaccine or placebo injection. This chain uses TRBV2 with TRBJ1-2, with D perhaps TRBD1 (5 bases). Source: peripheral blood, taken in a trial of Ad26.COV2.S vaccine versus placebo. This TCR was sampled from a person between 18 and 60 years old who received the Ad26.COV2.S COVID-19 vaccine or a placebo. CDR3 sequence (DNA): TGTGCCACAGGGTCAGGCTATGGCTACACCTTC. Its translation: CATGSGYGYTF.